This T cell receptor (beta chain) was identified in a study of vaccination effects on CD4 cells after COVID-19. Study summary: Sequencing followed a ViraFEST assay step that expanded antigen-specific CD4+ T cells with viral peptide pools.

TCRdb keeps only in-frame clones here, not all; method: immunoSEQ multiplex PCR. The sample consists of tens of thousands of clones, 65% to 85% of them appearing once. To note about this clone: What it binds is not known.

The CDR3 contains 13 residues. Germline CDR1 reads SGHRS; CDR2 reads YFSETQ. The V end was cut by 4 bases, the J end by 8 bases, with 15 bases between. After around ten days in culture, the CD4+ T cells were isolated. The chain couples TRBV5-1 to TRBJ1-2; a weak D match, TRBD1 (5 bases). The sequence derives from a human donor who received a COVID-19 vaccine. The specimen comprised CD4+ T cells from PBMCs cultured without peptide, sampled before COVID-19 vaccination. This chain's CDR3 is CASSDGAGGGYTF. The CDR3 coding sequence is TGCGCCAGCAGCGACGGAGCCGGGGGGGGCTACACCTTC.